This T cell receptor beta chain was sequenced for a study of blood T cell repertoires in COVID-19. This clone occurred once. The CDR3 is 17 residues long. From germline, CDR1 is SGHRS and CDR2 YFSETQ. V was cut by 4 bases and J by 4 bases, with 23 bases left in between. The repertoire was sequenced with immunoSEQ multiplex PCR; TCRdb's copy has only in-frame clones and lacks some. The sample lists about 46,000 clones, approximately 88% occurring once. Sequenced material: peripheral blood. The sequence was collected from a man aged 45-65 years with acute or convalescent COVID-19. The chain uses TRBV5-1 and TRBJ1-1, with D possibly matching TRBD1 (5 bases). The CDR3 here is CASSLRTGGGVSTEAFF. The CDR3 DNA reads as TGCGCCAGCAGCCTACGGACGGGGGGAGGAGTTAGCACTGAAGCTTTCTTT.